A selection of T cell receptor beta chains follows, all from one sample in a study of spatial heterogeneity in lung cancer. TCRdb independently ran MiXCR on the 5' RACE reads; one entry per CDR3 protein. The data hold roughly 20,000 distinct CDR3 sequences, with about 4.3% observed a single time. Sequenced here: lung tumor tissue, sampled at surgery. The origin of the receptors is a male donor with early-stage non-small cell lung cancer. Both conserved end residues are part of each CDR3. D genes are given only for firm matches. The size entry is marked missing in some rows and otherwise reads once, few, many or a size class.

D gene,J gene,clone size,V gene,CDR3 DNA,CDR3 protein
NA,TRBJ1-5,NA,TRBV2,TGTGCCAGCAGCACGACAGGAGCCTTAAATCAGCCCCAGCATTTT,CASSTTGALNQPQHF
NA,TRBJ2-5,few,TRBV20-1,TGCAGTGCTAGAAATTGGGGAGGGGGACAAGAGACCCAGTACTTC,CSARNWGGGQETQYF
NA,TRBJ2-1,NA,TRBV27,TGTGCCAGCAGTTTCTCGGGGGCTGAGCAGTTCTTC,CASSFSGAEQFF
TRBD1,TRBJ1-2,many,TRBV6-5,TGTGCCAGCAGTTACTGGCGGGACAGGGCGAAGTATGGCTACACCTTC,CASSYWRDRAKYGYTF
TRBD2,TRBJ2-1,many,TRBV9,TGTGCCAGCAGCCAAAGCGGGGGCTCCTACAATGAGCAGTTCTTC,CASSQSGGSYNEQFF
TRBD1,TRBJ2-7,many,TRBV5-8,TGTGCCAGCAGCTTCGACAGGGGCCGGGATTGGTCCTACGAGCAGTACTTC,CASSFDRGRDWSYEQYF
TRBD1,TRBJ2-5,many,TRBV6-1,TGTGCCAGCAGACGGACAGGGGAAGAGACCCAGTACTTC,CASRRTGEETQYF
NA,TRBJ2-7,many,TRBV20-1,TGCAGTGCTAAAAGTGCGGTGGGCGCCTACGAGCAGTACTTC,CSAKSAVGAYEQYF
TRBD1,TRBJ1-1,NA,TRBV10-3,TGTGCCATCGGTGGACAGGGTGGAAACACTGAAGCTTTCTTT,CAIGGQGGNTEAFF
NA,TRBJ2-1,many,TRBV27,TGTGCCAGCTCAGCATACAATGAGCAGTTCTTC,CASSAYNEQFF
NA,TRBJ1-2,medium-sized,TRBV6-6,TGTGCCAGCAGCCAAAGCGACTATGGCTACACCTTC,CASSQSDYGYTF
NA,TRBJ1-1,many,TRBV7-9,TGTGCCAGCAGCTTACTGCCATACACTGAAGCTTTCTTT,CASSLLPYTEAFF
TRBD2,TRBJ2-7,NA,TRBV7-2,TGTGCCAGCAGCGGGGGACTAGTAGTCGACGAGCAGTACTTC,CASSGGLVVDEQYF
NA,TRBJ2-5,NA,TRBV5-4,TGTGCCAGCAGCTTGGGCGGGCTGATCCAAGAGACCCAGTACTTC,CASSLGGLIQETQYF
NA,TRBJ1-2,many,TRBV27,TGTGCCAGCAGGGGGAACTATGGCTACACCTTC,CASRGNYGYTF
NA,TRBJ1-1,NA,TRBV7-9,TGTGCCAGCAGCTTTCCATCCCCGGAAGCTTTCTTT,CASSFPSPEAFF
NA,TRBJ2-3,many,TRBV7-2,TGTGCCAGCAGCCTTCCCCGGAACCAATATTACGATACGCAGTATTTT,CASSLPRNQYYDTQYF
NA,TRBJ1-5,many,TRBV18,TGTGCCAGCTCACCCGCCCGGCTTAATCAGCCCCAGCATTTT,CASSPARLNQPQHF
NA,TRBJ1-1,many,TRBV7-9,TGTGCCAGCAGCTTAGGACAGGAGGGGTCTGGGAACACTGAAGCTTTCTTT,CASSLGQEGSGNTEAFF
TRBD1,TRBJ2-5,many,TRBV7-2,TGTGCCAGCAGCTGGACAGGGCAAGAGACCCAGTACTTC,CASSWTGQETQYF
NA,TRBJ2-1,NA,TRBV2,TGTGCCAGCAGTGTTGGGCGGGGATCATACAATGAGCAGTTCTTC,CASSVGRGSYNEQFF
TRBD1,TRBJ1-5,many,TRBV18,TGTGCCAGCTCACCCCCGGGACAGGGGGTTGTCAATCAGCCCCAGCATTTT,CASSPPGQGVVNQPQHF
TRBD1,TRBJ1-2,once,TRBV4-3,TGCGCCAGCAGCCAAGAGGGGACAGGGGACTATGGCTACACCTTC,CASSQEGTGDYGYTF
TRBD1,TRBJ2-2,many,TRBV7-9,TGTGCCATCGAAAGACAGGGAAGTCTTTATTCCGGGGAGCTGTTTTTT,CAIERQGSLYSGELFF
NA,TRBJ2-7,medium-sized,TRBV7-9,TGTGCCAGCAGCCCTATCTCCTACGAGCAGTACTTC,CASSPISYEQYF
TRBD2,TRBJ2-5,few,TRBV2,TGTGCCAGCAGTGCCGGGACTAGGTGGGAGACCCAGTACTTC,CASSAGTRWETQYF
NA,TRBJ1-1,many,TRBV5-1,TGCGCCAGCAGCTTGTATGGTTTGAACACTGAAGCTTTCTTT,CASSLYGLNTEAFF
NA,TRBJ1-1,many,TRBV9,TGTGCCAGCAGCGCCTTGACACTGAACACTGAAGCTTTCTTT,CASSALTLNTEAFF
NA,TRBJ1-2,many,TRBV6-1,TGTGCCAGCATCTCGGACAGCTACCCCTATGGCTACACCTTC,CASISDSYPYGYTF
NA,TRBJ1-5,many,TRBV2,TGTGCCAGCAGTCCCGGGACAAGTTATAGCAATCAGCCCCAGCATTTT,CASSPGTSYSNQPQHF
NA,TRBJ1-1,NA,TRBV12-5,TGTGCTAGTGCCATGGGGAGGGCTTGGGGGGCCTTTGAAGCTTTCTTT,CASAMGRAWGAFEAFF
NA,TRBJ2-1,many,TRBV29-1,TGCAGCGTTACATCGACCAATGAGCAGTTCTTC,CSVTSTNEQFF
NA,TRBJ2-6,NA,TRBV4-3,TGCGCCAGCAGCCAAGAAACGGGACACCTCTCTGGGGCCAACGTCCTGACTTTC,CASSQETGHLSGANVLTF
NA,TRBJ1-6,few,TRBV20-1,TGCAGTGCTCCTCGGCTTAGCCCCACAAATTCACCCCTCCACTTT,CSAPRLSPTNSPLHF
NA,TRBJ1-1,NA,TRBV6-2/TRBV6-3,TGTGCCAGCACCCTCACAGGGTTGAACACTGAAGCTTTCTTT,CASTLTGLNTEAFF
NA,TRBJ2-7,NA,TRBV23-1,TGCGCCAGCAGTCAATTTTCCGGGTTACTGGGGTACTTC,CASSQFSGLLGYF
TRBD2,TRBJ2-7,many,TRBV5-1,TGCGCCAGCAGTAGCGGGGAATATTACGAGCAGTACTTC,CASSSGEYYEQYF
NA,TRBJ2-7,many,TRBV27,TGTGCCAGCAGTCCCGTTGGAGGGTATAGTAAAGAGCAGTACTTC,CASSPVGGYSKEQYF
NA,TRBJ2-3,many,TRBV18,TGTGCCAGCTCACCGGGGGGCATCGGCTCCCGCACAGATACGCAGTATTTT,CASSPGGIGSRTDTQYF
TRBD2,TRBJ2-7,many,TRBV14,TGTGCCAGCAGCGACCGACTAGCGAAATACGAGCAGTACTTC,CASSDRLAKYEQYF
TRBD1,TRBJ2-3,many,TRBV20-1,TGCAGTGCTAGGGGACAGGGGATAGGCACAGATACGCAGTATTTT,CSARGQGIGTDTQYF
TRBD1,TRBJ1-1,many,TRBV6-2/TRBV6-3,TGTGCCAGCAGTTACCGAGACCAAAGAGGACAGGGGGCAGGAGCTTTCTTT,CASSYRDQRGQGAGAFF
TRBD2,TRBJ2-3,many,TRBV6-2/TRBV6-3,TGTGCCAGCAGACCCCTTTCTCGCGGGGGGGTTCCGGATACGCAGTATTTT,CASRPLSRGGVPDTQYF